The 8 T cell receptor beta chains below all came from one sample that was sequenced in a study of T cells after yellow fever vaccination. TCRdb itself ran the 5' RACE reads through MiXCR, one entry per CDR3 protein. This sample has a few hundred thousand distinct CDR3 sequences, with under 20% found just once. The input for sequencing was PBMCs, taken before the yellow fever booster vaccination. Receptors were obtained from a man between 18 and 29 years old who received the YFV17D yellow fever vaccine.

The chain couples TRBV11-2 to TRBJ2-3; a weak D match, TRBD1 (6 bases). Germline CDR1 and CDR2: SGHAT and FQNNGV. This CDR3 is 15 amino acids long. V was shortened by 2 bases and J by 7 bases, with 16 bases between the two germline ends. The CDR3 reads CASSLTVTGQHTQYF. For the CDR3, the DNA is TGTGCCAGCAGCTTAACGGTAACAGGGCAGCATACGCAGTATTTT.

This clonotype was detected a few times. The chain employs TRBV7-9 and TRBJ2-1; D is unresolved. The CDR3 spans 13 residues. V gave up 5 bases and J gave up 5 bases, with 10 bases separating them. The germline gives CDR1 SEHNR, CDR2 FQNEAQ (reference sequence). CDR3 amino acids: CASSLPTDNEQFF. For the CDR3, the DNA is TGTGCCAGCAGCCTCCCGACGGACAATGAGCAGTTCTTC.

In this sample, this clonotype turned up a few times. V gene TRBV5-1 combines with J gene TRBJ1-4, with D possibly matching TRBD1 (5 bases). V gave up 5 bases and J gave up 3 bases, with 14 bases separating them. Germline CDR1 SGHRS, CDR2 YFSETQ. The CDR3 has 15 residues. This chain's CDR3 is CASSYWGNANEKLFF. Written as DNA, the CDR3 is TGCGCCAGCAGTTACTGGGGGAACGCTAATGAAAAACTGTTTTTT.

The gene calls are TRBV12-3 or TRBV12-4 and TRBJ2-3, with 7 bases lining up with TRBD2. The CDR3 has 16 residues. V lost 8 bases, J lost 2 bases, and 13 bases stayed unmatched. The CDR3 nucleotides are TGTGCCAGCCGTTCCCACGAGCGGGGCAACACAGATACGCAGTATTTT. This gives the protein CASRSHERGNTDTQYF.

This clonotype was seen at least ten times. The rearrangement links TRBV2 to TRBJ2-5; the match to TRBD2 covers 9 bases. CDR1 is SNHLY and CDR2 is FYNNEI in the germline V gene. This CDR3 comprises 15 residues. V trimming: 4 bases; J trimming: 2 bases; junction bases outside the gene matches: 5. CDR3: CASSGGSGGQETQYF. DNA for the CDR3: TGTGCCAGCAGTGGGGGTAGCGGGGGACAAGAGACCCAGTACTTC.

This clonotype came up a few times. The chain couples TRBV6-5 to TRBJ2-2; tentatively, D is TRBD1 (5 bases). The ends were cut back, 6 bases at V and 9 bases at J, with 8 bases in the middle. Germline values: CDR1 MNHEY, CDR2 SVGAGI. This CDR3 region has 11 residues. CDR3 nucleotide sequence: TGTGCCAGCAGAAAGGGGTGGGAGCTGTTTTTT. Its protein is CASRKGWELFF.

The chain has TRBV7-2 and TRBJ2-6; D remains ambiguous. There are 14 residues in the CDR3. The germline V and J ends were trimmed by 7 bases and 0 bases, with 7 bases remaining between them. CDR1 is SGHTA and CDR2 is FQGNSA in the germline V gene. The CDR3 coding sequence is TGTGCCAGCACTTTAAACTCTGGGGCCAACGTCCTGACTTTC. It encodes CASTLNSGANVLTF. The full variable domain, completed using reference TRBV7-2 and TRBJ2-6, is GAGVSQSPSNKVTEKGKDVELRCDPISGHTALYWYRQSLGQGLEFLIYFQGNSAPDKSGLPSDRFSAERTGGSVSTLTIQRTQQEDSAVYLCASTLNSGANVLTFGAGSRLTVL.

V usage is TRBV4-1 and J usage is TRBJ2-2, with D possibly TRBD1 on 6 matching bases. Germline assignment: CDR1 MGHRA and CDR2 YSYEKL. This CDR3 contains 12 residues. The ends were cut back, 6 bases at V and 8 bases at J, with 10 bases in the middle. The chain's CDR3 is CASSPGVGELFF. As DNA, the CDR3 is TGCGCCAGCAGTCCAGGGGTTGGGGAGCTGTTTTTT.